The 3 T cell receptor beta chains reported below all come from one sample, sequenced in a study of T cells after yellow fever vaccination. Each CDR3 protein is one row after TCRdb ran MiXCR on the 5' RACE reads. This sample has roughly 400,000 distinct CDR3 sequences, with roughly 20% found just once. The sample was PBMCs, taken before the yellow fever booster vaccination. These receptors came from a man younger than 35 who received the YFV17D yellow fever vaccine.

This clonotype has a handful of counts. CDR3 DNA: TGTGCCAGCAGCTCCCCGGACAGGGGGCGAGGCACAGATACGCAGTATTTT. As protein: CASSSPDRGRGTDTQYF. The rearrangement uses TRBV7-3 and TRBJ2-3, with TRBD1 matching 11 bases. The ends lost 4 bases at V and 1 base at J; junction bases unmatched: 7. The CDR3 is made up of 17 amino acids. Germline CDR1 is SGHTA and CDR2 is FQGTGA.

This chain uses TRBV12-3 or TRBV12-4 with TRBJ2-2; D not certain. The ends were cut back, 3 bases at V and 1 base at J, with 6 bases in the middle. The CDR3 consists of 14 residues. CDR3 DNA sequence: TGTGCCAGCAGTTTTGAGCGGAACACCGGGGAGCTGTTTTTT. Amino acids: CASSFERNTGELFF.

In this sample, this clonotype turned up a few times. The chain uses TRBV4-3 and TRBJ2-5; the D is unclear. Germline CDR1 LGHNA, CDR2 YSLEER. The CDR3 spans 13 residues. The V and J ends lost 5 bases and 3 bases respectively, with 10 bases between them. The CDR3 DNA reads TGCGCCAGCAGCGAGAGATATAAAGAGACCCAGTACTTC. This translates into CASSERYKETQYF.